This is a list of T cell receptor beta chains from one sample in a study of T cell changes during pregnancy in multiple sclerosis. Their specific antigens are unknown. Produced via immunoSEQ multiplex PCR; TCRdb's table is partial and in-frame only. The table lists roughly 450 clones, roughly two thirds of them singletons, with 32% in the top ten. Sequencing was performed on cultured CD4+ T cells. All receptors come from a female patient with multiple sclerosis, enrolled in a pregnancy study. Some clones in this sample may be carry-over from other donors' samples. CDR3s include the opening cysteine and the closing phenylalanine or tryptophan. A D gene is named only where the DNA matches it firmly. Rows may omit the clone size; those that give it use once, few, many or a size class.

cdr3_nt: TGTGCCAGCAGTGCATACGGTTCTGGGGCCAACGTCCTGACTTTC
cdr3_aa: CASSAYGSGANVLTF
clone_size: -
v_call: TRBV2
j_call: TRBJ2-6
d_call: -

cdr3_nt: TGTGCCAGCAGCCGGTCGGGTGAGAGCAATCAGCCCCAGCATTTT
cdr3_aa: CASSRSGESNQPQHF
clone_size: -
v_call: TRBV4-2
j_call: TRBJ1-5
d_call: -

cdr3_nt: TGTGCCAGCAGTGAGGGGAGACGGCACTCTGGGGCCAACGTCCTGACTTTC
cdr3_aa: CASSEGRRHSGANVLTF
clone_size: medium-sized
v_call: TRBV2
j_call: TRBJ2-6
d_call: -

cdr3_nt: TGTGCCAGCAGCCTTAAAGCGGTACCCTCCTACGAGCAGTACTTC
cdr3_aa: CASSLKAVPSYEQYF
clone_size: large
v_call: TRBV28
j_call: TRBJ2-7
d_call: -

cdr3_nt: TGTGCCAGCAGTGAAGCTTGGAGAGGGCAGGGGACAGATACGCAGTATTTT
cdr3_aa: CASSEAWRGQGTDTQYF
clone_size: -
v_call: TRBV6-1
j_call: TRBJ2-3
d_call: -

cdr3_nt: TGTGCCAGCAGATTATCCCCATTGAAGGCTTTCTTT
cdr3_aa: CASRLSPLKAFF
clone_size: -
v_call: TRBV2
j_call: TRBJ1-1
d_call: -

cdr3_nt: TGTGCCAGCGGACTTACTAGCACAGATACGCAGTATTTT
cdr3_aa: CASGLTSTDTQYF
clone_size: large
v_call: TRBV2
j_call: TRBJ2-3
d_call: -

cdr3_nt: TGTGCCAGCAGCGCCTCGGGACTGAAGAACACTGAAGCTTTCTTT
cdr3_aa: CASSASGLKNTEAFF
clone_size: few
v_call: TRBV7-6
j_call: TRBJ1-1
d_call: -

cdr3_nt: TGTGCCAGCGTTCCCCCCGAGTACGATACGCAGTATTTT
cdr3_aa: CASVPPEYDTQYF
clone_size: -
v_call: TRBV11-1
j_call: TRBJ2-3
d_call: -

cdr3_nt: TGCAGCGTTGACGGTTTGGGCTACAATGAGCAGTTCTTC
cdr3_aa: CSVDGLGYNEQFF
clone_size: -
v_call: TRBV29-1
j_call: TRBJ2-1
d_call: -

cdr3_nt: TGTCCTGGGAGGCTGTGCCGAAGCGAACAAAGTCGGGCCAACGTCCTGACTTTC
cdr3_aa: CPGRLCRSEQSRANVLTF
clone_size: -
v_call: TRBV22-1
j_call: TRBJ2-6
d_call: -

cdr3_nt: TGTGCCAGCAACAGGGGGCTTTCACCCCTCCACTTT
cdr3_aa: CASNRGLSPLHF
clone_size: -
v_call: TRBV6-1
j_call: TRBJ1-6
d_call: TRBD1

cdr3_nt: TGTGCCAGCAGTTACGGCAGAAATTATGGCTACACCTTC
cdr3_aa: CASSYGRNYGYTF
clone_size: -
v_call: TRBV6-5
j_call: TRBJ1-2
d_call: -

cdr3_nt: TGTGCCAGCAGCGGCGGGACTAGCATTTCCTACGAGCAGTACTTC
cdr3_aa: CASSGGTSISYEQYF
clone_size: -
v_call: TRBV7-2
j_call: TRBJ2-7
d_call: TRBD2

cdr3_nt: TGTGCCAGTAGTATAGGCCCTAAGGGCACTGAAGCTTTCTTT
cdr3_aa: CASSIGPKGTEAFF
clone_size: few
v_call: TRBV19
j_call: TRBJ1-1
d_call: -

cdr3_nt: TGTGCCAGCAGACTTCTAGACTATGGCTACACCTTC
cdr3_aa: CASRLLDYGYTF
clone_size: -
v_call: TRBV6-7
j_call: TRBJ1-2
d_call: -

cdr3_nt: TGCGCCAGCAGCTTGGGTAATAGCGGGAGAGGCTGGGCGGATACGCAGTATTTT
cdr3_aa: CASSLGNSGRGWADTQYF
clone_size: hyperexpanded
v_call: TRBV5-1
j_call: TRBJ2-3
d_call: TRBD2

cdr3_nt: TGTGCCAGCAGGAGGACTAGCGGAGATACGCAGTATTTT
cdr3_aa: CASRRTSGDTQYF
clone_size: -
v_call: TRBV2
j_call: TRBJ2-3
d_call: TRBD2

cdr3_nt: TGTGCCAGCAGTGATCCTCCCGGCTATGGCTACACCTTC
cdr3_aa: CASSDPPGYGYTF
clone_size: -
v_call: TRBV2
j_call: TRBJ1-2
d_call: -

cdr3_nt: TGTGCTAGTGGTACAAAGGCTGCAGGACAAAGTCGGGCCAACGTCCTGACTTTC
cdr3_aa: CASGTKAAGQSRANVLTF
clone_size: -
v_call: TRBV12-5
j_call: TRBJ2-6
d_call: -

cdr3_nt: TGTGCCAGCAGGGAACTAACGAACACCGGGGAGCTGTTTTTT
cdr3_aa: CASRELTNTGELFF
clone_size: -
v_call: TRBV2
j_call: TRBJ2-2
d_call: -

cdr3_nt: TGTGCCATCAGTGAGTCACGAGGCGGGGGGGAGACCCAGTACTTC
cdr3_aa: CAISESRGGGETQYF
clone_size: -
v_call: TRBV10-3
j_call: TRBJ2-5
d_call: TRBD2

cdr3_nt: TGCAGTGGCCAGAACCAAGAGACCCAGTACTTC
cdr3_aa: CSGQNQETQYF
clone_size: -
v_call: TRBV20-1
j_call: TRBJ2-5
d_call: -

cdr3_nt: TGTGCCAGCTCACCAGGGAGCCAGGGGGAGACCCAGTACTTC
cdr3_aa: CASSPGSQGETQYF
clone_size: -
v_call: TRBV18
j_call: TRBJ2-5
d_call: -

cdr3_nt: TGTGCCAGCAGCGACTCCCGCCATCTCGGAAAGACCTATGGCTACACCTTC
cdr3_aa: CASSDSRHLGKTYGYTF
clone_size: -
v_call: TRBV11-3
j_call: TRBJ1-2
d_call: -

cdr3_nt: TGCGCCAGCAGCGAACTCGGGACTAGCACCTACAATGAGCAGTTCTTC
cdr3_aa: CASSELGTSTYNEQFF
clone_size: -
v_call: TRBV10-2
j_call: TRBJ2-1
d_call: TRBD2

cdr3_nt: TGCGCCAGCAGCCTCCGCCCGCCACAGACGCAGTTCTTC
cdr3_aa: CASSLRPPQTQFF
clone_size: once
v_call: TRBV10-1
j_call: TRBJ2-1
d_call: -

cdr3_nt: TGTGCCAGCAGTGCGGCCTTGGGCTACGAGCAGTACTTC
cdr3_aa: CASSAALGYEQYF
clone_size: -
v_call: TRBV6-1
j_call: TRBJ2-7
d_call: -

cdr3_nt: TGTGCCAGCAGCCCTATTGTAAGGGCTGAGGGGGAGCAGTACTTC
cdr3_aa: CASSPIVRAEGEQYF
clone_size: large
v_call: TRBV7-2
j_call: TRBJ2-7
d_call: -

cdr3_nt: TGTGCCAGTAGTATAATCCGGACTAGCGGTCAAGAGACCCAGTACTTC
cdr3_aa: CASSIIRTSGQETQYF
clone_size: -
v_call: TRBV19
j_call: TRBJ2-5
d_call: TRBD2

cdr3_nt: TGCGCCAGCAGCCTGACTAGCGGGGCAGGGGCCCAGTACTTC
cdr3_aa: CASSLTSGAGAQYF
clone_size: large
v_call: TRBV5-1
j_call: TRBJ2-5
d_call: TRBD2

cdr3_nt: TGTGCCAGCAGCGGAGAGGTGGGCGACAATGAGCAGTTCTTC
cdr3_aa: CASSGEVGDNEQFF
clone_size: few
v_call: TRBV7-2
j_call: TRBJ2-1
d_call: -

cdr3_nt: TGTGCCAGCAGGGCTCCCGGGACAGGGGGCGAAAAACTGTTTTTT
cdr3_aa: CASRAPGTGGEKLFF
clone_size: few
v_call: TRBV6-1
j_call: TRBJ1-4
d_call: TRBD1

cdr3_nt: TGCGCCAGCAGCTTGGGGCGGGAGACCCAGTACTTC
cdr3_aa: CASSLGRETQYF
clone_size: once
v_call: TRBV5-1
j_call: TRBJ2-5
d_call: -

cdr3_nt: TGTGCCAGCAGTTACTCGGGGGTTGGAGACACCATATATTTT
cdr3_aa: CASSYSGVGDTIYF
clone_size: -
v_call: TRBV6-5
j_call: TRBJ1-3
d_call: -